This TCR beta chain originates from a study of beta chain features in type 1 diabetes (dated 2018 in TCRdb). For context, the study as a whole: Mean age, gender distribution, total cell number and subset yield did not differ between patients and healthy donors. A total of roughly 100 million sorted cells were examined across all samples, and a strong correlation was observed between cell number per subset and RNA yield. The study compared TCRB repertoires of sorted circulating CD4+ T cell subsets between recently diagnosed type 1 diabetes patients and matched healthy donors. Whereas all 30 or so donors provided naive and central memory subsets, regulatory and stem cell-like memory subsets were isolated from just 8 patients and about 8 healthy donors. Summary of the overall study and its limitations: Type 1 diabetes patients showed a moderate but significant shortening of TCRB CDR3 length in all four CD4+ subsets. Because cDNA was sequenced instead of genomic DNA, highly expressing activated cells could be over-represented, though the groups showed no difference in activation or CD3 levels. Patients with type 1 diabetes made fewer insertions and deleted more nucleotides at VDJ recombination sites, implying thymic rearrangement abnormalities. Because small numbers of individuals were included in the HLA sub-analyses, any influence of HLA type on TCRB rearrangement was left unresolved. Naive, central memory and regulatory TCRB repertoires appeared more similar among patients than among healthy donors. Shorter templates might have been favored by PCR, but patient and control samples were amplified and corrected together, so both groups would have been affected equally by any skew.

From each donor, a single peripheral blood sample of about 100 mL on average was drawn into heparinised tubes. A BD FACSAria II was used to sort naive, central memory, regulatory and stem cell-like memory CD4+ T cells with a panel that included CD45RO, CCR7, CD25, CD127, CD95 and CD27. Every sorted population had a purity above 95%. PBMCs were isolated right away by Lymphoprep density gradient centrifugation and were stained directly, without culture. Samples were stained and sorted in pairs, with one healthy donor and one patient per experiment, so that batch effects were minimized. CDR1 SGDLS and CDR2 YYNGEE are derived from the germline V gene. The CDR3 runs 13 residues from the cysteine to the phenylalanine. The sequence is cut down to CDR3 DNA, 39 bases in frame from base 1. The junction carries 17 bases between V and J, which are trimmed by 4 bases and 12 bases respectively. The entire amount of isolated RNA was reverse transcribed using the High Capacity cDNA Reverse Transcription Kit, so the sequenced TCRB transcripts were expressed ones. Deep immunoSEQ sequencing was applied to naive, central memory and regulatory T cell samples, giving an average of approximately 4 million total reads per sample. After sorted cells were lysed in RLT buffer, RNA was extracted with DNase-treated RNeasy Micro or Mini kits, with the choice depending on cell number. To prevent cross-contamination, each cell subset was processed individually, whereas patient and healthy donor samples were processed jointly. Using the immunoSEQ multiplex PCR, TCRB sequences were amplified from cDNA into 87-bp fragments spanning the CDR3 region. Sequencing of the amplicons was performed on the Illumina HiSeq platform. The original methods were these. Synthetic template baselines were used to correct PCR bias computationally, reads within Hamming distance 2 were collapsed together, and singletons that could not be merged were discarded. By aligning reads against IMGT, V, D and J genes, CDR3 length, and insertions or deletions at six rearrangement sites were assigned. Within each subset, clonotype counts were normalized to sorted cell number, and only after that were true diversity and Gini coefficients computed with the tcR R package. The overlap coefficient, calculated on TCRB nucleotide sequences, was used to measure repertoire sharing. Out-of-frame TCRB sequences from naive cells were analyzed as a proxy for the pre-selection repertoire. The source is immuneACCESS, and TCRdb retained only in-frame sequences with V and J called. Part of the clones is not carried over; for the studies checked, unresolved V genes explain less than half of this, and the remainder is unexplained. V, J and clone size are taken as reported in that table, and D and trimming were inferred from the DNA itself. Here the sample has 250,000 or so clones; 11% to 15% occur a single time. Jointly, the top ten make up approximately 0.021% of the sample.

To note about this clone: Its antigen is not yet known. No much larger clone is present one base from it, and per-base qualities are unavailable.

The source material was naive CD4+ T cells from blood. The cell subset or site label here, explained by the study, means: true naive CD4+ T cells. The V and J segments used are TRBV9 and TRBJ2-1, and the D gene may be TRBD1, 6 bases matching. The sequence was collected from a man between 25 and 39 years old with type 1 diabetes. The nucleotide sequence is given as TGTGCCAGCAGCCCCACCTCAACAGGGACGCAGTTCTTC. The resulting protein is CASSPTSTGTQFF.